This T cell receptor beta chain was found in a study of shared clonotypes between healthy human individuals. Looking at the study overall: Every donor yielded three CD4 naive, three CD4 memory, two CD8 naive and one CD8 memory plate.

Per the germline V gene, CDR1 is MDHEN and CDR2 is SYDVKM. CDR3 length: 13 amino acids. Deletions cut 7 bases from V and 0 bases from J, with 7 bases between. All donors were healthy HIV-negative adults lacking recent acute infections or vaccinations. Adults of Caucasian background living in Nashville, Tennessee made up all donors. TCRdb keeps only in-frame clones here, not all; method: immunoSEQ multiplex PCR. This sample has about 1 million clones, with 70% to 80% found just once. Material for sequencing was memory CD4+ T cells from PBMCs. Subset reported: CD45RA-negative fraction. The sequence was collected from a man aged 18 to 29 in good health. Some clones in this sample may be carry-over from other donors' samples. This chain joins TRBV28 and TRBJ1-5, with D hard to call. The CDR3, as DNA: TGTGCCAGCAACCGTAATAGCAATCAGCCCCAGCATTTT. This codes for CASNRNSNQPQHF.